This record concerns one T cell receptor (beta chain) sequence. Trimming removed 0 bases from V and 4 bases from J, with 9 bases in between. Germline V lookup: CDR1 LGHNA, CDR2 YNFKEQ. The CDR3 runs 14 residues. Sequenced by immunoSEQ multiplex PCR; TCRdb stores in-frame clones only, minus some. The data contain approximately 92,000 clones, 92% of them seen just once; the ten biggest clones take up over 1.5%. This sample stems from a study of T cell changes during pregnancy in multiple sclerosis. The chain recombines TRBV4-2 with TRBJ1-1; D gene uncertain. The sequence came from a female donor with multiple sclerosis, enrolled in a pregnancy study. Source: peripheral blood, taken in the first trimester of pregnancy. CDR3 sequence reads: CASSQETGITEAFF. CDR3 bases: TGTGCCAGCAGCCAAGAGACCGGGATCACTGAAGCTTTCTTT.